The clone carrying this TCR beta chain was picked up many times. Its target is unknown. The lymph nodes were axillary draining lymph nodes from breast cancer patients. This record comes from a study of breast tumors, draining lymph nodes, adjacent tissues. TCRdb independently ran MiXCR on the multiplex PCR reads; one entry per CDR3 protein. The sample contains 150,000 or so distinct CDR3 sequences, approximately 33% of which appear only once. Study results and limitations: Compared with lymph nodes, tumors were less diverse; compared with nontumor tissue, more.

The CDR3 consists of 13 residues. V shed 4 bases and J shed 13 bases, with 19 bases lying between them. The genes are TRBV12-3 or TRBV12-4 and TRBJ1-2, with a possible D match to TRBD1 (6 bases). The sequenced sample was axillary lymph node tissue. The source is a female donor with breast cancer. Some clones in this sample may be carry-over from other donors' samples. CDR3 nucleotides: TGTGCCAGCAGTTCCCAACTTGGGGGCGGGTGCACCTTC. Translating it yields CASSSQLGGGCTF.